The entry that follows covers one T cell receptor (beta chain) sequence. As yet, its antigen is unknown. Germline assignment: CDR1 SQVTM and CDR2 ANQGSEA. The CDR3 length is 16 residues. V was clipped by 1 base and J by 5 bases; unmatched bases: 12. What was sequenced were expressed TCRB transcripts, since all of the isolated RNA had been reverse transcribed. Naive, central memory and regulatory T cell samples yielded around 3.6 million reads on average. TCRdb keeps only in-frame clones here, not all; method: immunoSEQ multiplex PCR. The sample lists 25,000 to 30,000 clones, around three fifths occurring once. The sample originates from a study of beta chain features in type 1 diabetes. Study results and caveats: Since sequencing was performed on cDNA, cells with high TCR expression could be over-represented. TCRB CDR3s were moderately but significantly shorter in Type 1 diabetes patients in all four CD4+ subsets.

CD4+ naive, central memory, regulatory and stem cell-like memory subsets were isolated by sorting on CD45RO/CCR7/CD25/CD127/CD95/CD27. Sequencing used Tregs from blood. The source of this sequence is a woman aged 25-40 years with type 1 diabetes. V usage is TRBV29-1 and J usage is TRBJ2-5, with TRBD1 matching over 8 bases. CDR3: CSVEGSAYRGLETQYF. The CDR3 DNA reads TGCAGCGTTGAAGGTTCGGCTTACAGGGGGTTGGAGACCCAGTACTTC.